This record concerns one T cell receptor (beta chain) sequence. There is no known antigen for this receptor. No base quality values were provided; no much bigger clone lies one nucleotide off. The sample is drawn from a study of T cells in localized non-small cell lung cancer (dated by TCRdb to 2019 to 2021). With regard to the full study: The study analyzed T cell repertoires of 200 to 250 early-stage NSCLC patients, comparing tumors and uninvolved tumor-adjacent lungs. The cohort was made up of a few hundred treatment-naive NSCLC patients whose localized lung tumors had been resected. A mean age of around 66 years was recorded for the NSCLC patients, of whom more than 120 were male and around 100 were female.

TCR beta CDR3 regions were sequenced from DNA using the immunoSEQ Assay. On the authors' methods: T cell density was computed as TCR beta template counts normalized to usable DNA estimated by amplifying housekeeping genes. The preseqR package was used to estimate richness by extrapolating to 400,000 templates for PBMC samples and to 120,000 templates for tissue samples. Clonality was taken to be one minus Pielou's evenness. Tissue-enriched TCRs were identified by differential abundance testing using productive amino-acid clonotypes, minimum total count 5 and alpha 0.1. Repertoire overlap between compartments was quantified with the Jaccard Index and Morisita Overlap Index. TCR beta CDR3s were clustered by GLIPH together with public tetramer-defined viral CDR3s, and at least three viral sequences plus V-gene enrichment were required for viral motifs. Not all clones reach the TCRdb copy of this immuneACCESS table, which keeps in-frame sequences only. Checked studies attribute under half of the gap to unresolved V genes and leave the rest unexplained. The V and J calls and clone size come from that table; D and trimming were worked out from the DNA. This sample comprises about 72,000 clones, roughly 80% of them detected only once. The ten biggest clones cover about 1.5% of the sample.

At diagnosis, tumor, uninvolved tumor-adjacent lung and peripheral blood were collected and then preserved as a mix of FFPE and fresh-frozen material. For TCR repertoire profiling, the blood samples were analyzed as peripheral blood mononuclear cells. Its CDR3 holds 14 amino acids, cysteine through phenylalanine. The retained sequence is limited to the CDR3, 42 bases, with the frame set at the first base. Ends trimmed: V by 5 bases, J by 8 bases; bases unmatched to a gene: 6. CDR1 and CDR2, per the germline V gene, are MDHEN and SYDVKM. Study-level results and caveats: Because the study design was exploratory, TCR variables were selected using unadjusted p-values without false-discovery rate correction. Multi-region tumor sequencing was not performed, so intratumor heterogeneity could not be excluded. Longer overall survival was associated with higher T cell density in blood, whereas shorter survival was associated with higher clonality in adjacent lung. A median of about 53 of the top 100 tumor clones were detected in paired uninvolved adjacent lung, and around 30 of these tumor clones were also found among the top 100 clones of the paired uninvolved adjacent lung. The highest T cell clonality was observed in uninvolved tumor-adjacent lung, where clonality exceeded that of tumor, suggesting that antigenic responses were more focused in uninvolved tumor-adjacent lung.

The rearrangement joined TRBV28 to TRBJ2-1; a stretch of 10 junction bases matches TRBD1. This clonotype was obtained from a female donor of 60 years or more with stage I lung adenocarcinoma. Sequenced here: peripheral blood, sampled before any cancer treatment. The DNA reads TGTGCCAGCAGTCCGTGGACAGGGGGAGATGAGCAGTTCTTC. Its protein reads: CASSPWTGGDEQFF.